Following are 20 T cell receptor beta chains from one sample sequenced in a study of blood T cell repertoires in COVID-19. The method was immunoSEQ multiplex PCR; TCRdb's version includes in-frame clones alone and lacks a portion of them. The data contain roughly 380,000 clones, about nine tenths of them singletons. The source material was peripheral blood. The origin of the receptors is a woman aged 40 to 50 with COVID-19, enrolled during active disease.

This clone was picked up one time. The V gene is TRBV28, the J gene TRBJ1-1; TRBD1 aligns across 7 bases. V shed 5 bases and J 0 bases; nucleotides not matched to a gene: 6. CDR1 and CDR2 (germline): MDHEN, SYDVKM. CDR3 length: 15 residues. As DNA, the CDR3 is TGTGCCAGCAGTACCCCGGACAGGATGAACACTGAAGCTTTCTTT. Its translation is CASSTPDRMNTEAFF.

In this sample, this clone turned up a few times. The chain couples TRBV3-1 (or the pseudogene TRBV3-2) to TRBJ1-2; the D gene is possibly TRBD1 (5 bases). Per germline, CDR1 LGHDT and CDR2 YNNKEL (reference sequence). The CDR3 consists of 12 residues. The ends were cut back, 1 base at V and 6 bases at J, with 6 bases in the middle. The CDR3 DNA sequence: TGTGCCAGCAGCCAAGTAGGGGATGGCTACACCTTC. It is translated as CASSQVGDGYTF.

The chain has TRBV27 and TRBJ1-2; 7 bases agree with TRBD1. Germline-derived CDR1 and CDR2 are MNHEY and SMNVEV (reference sequence). V lost 5 bases to trimming and J lost 0 bases; unmatched junction nucleotides: 15. The CDR3 has 18 amino acids. CDR3 nucleotide sequence: TGTGCCAGCAGTCTCAAATCGGGACAGACCGTGGCTAACTATGGCTACACCTTC. Its translation is CASSLKSGQTVANYGYTF.

The chain carries TRBV27 and TRBJ1-2, with TRBD1 as a possible D gene (5 bases). This CDR3 region has 18 residues. Trimming took off 5 bases at V and 2 bases at J, with 24 bases between the two ends. CDR1 is MNHEY, CDR2 SMNVEV, per germline (reference sequence). CDR3 nucleotide sequence: TGTGCCAGCAGTCCGCGGACTACGAACAGGTGGGGCAACTATGGCTACACCTTC. Translated: CASSPRTTNRWGNYGYTF.

The chain links TRBV9 to TRBJ2-5; 7 bases map to TRBD1. V gave up 2 bases and J gave up 4 bases; unmatched junction bases: 5. CDR1 is SGDLS and CDR2 is YYNGEE in the germline V gene. The CDR3 extends over 14 amino acids. The CDR3 DNA sequence: TGTGCCAGCAGCGTCCTAGGACAGGCAGAGACCCAGTACTTC. As protein: CASSVLGQAETQYF. The full variable domain, completed using reference TRBV9 and TRBJ2-5, is DSGVTQTPKHLITATGQRVTLRCSPRSGDLSVYWYQQSLDQGLQFLIQYYNGEERAKGNILERFSAQQFPDLHSELNLSSLELGDSALYFCASSVLGQAETQYFGPGTRLLVL.

The rearrangement links TRBV2 to TRBJ1-5, with D unresolved. Germline V gene lookup returns CDR1 SNHLY and CDR2 FYNNEI. The CDR3 contains 17 residues. The V gene lost 4 bases and the J gene lost 0 bases, with 16 bases spanning the gap. The CDR3 bases are TGTGCCAGCAGTGGCACTGGGCCGAGATATAGCAATCAGCCCCAGCATTTT. Translating gives CASSGTGPRYSNQPQHF. The variable domain in full, with the rest retrieved from reference TRBV2 and TRBJ1-5, is EPEVTQTPSHQVTQMGQEVILRCVPISNHLYFYWYRQILGQKVEFLVSFYNNEISEKSEIFDDQFSVERPDGSNFTLKIRSTKLEDSAMYFCASSGTGPRYSNQPQHFGDGTRLSIL.

As DNA, the CDR3 is TGTGCCAGCAGCTTAGCTAGGGGGGGGACACGGGAGGTCGGGAAGGGCTACACCTTC. Amino acids: CASSLARGGTREVGKGYTF. This rearrangement joins TRBV7-2 to TRBJ1-2; possible D gene TRBD1, 6 bases. CDR1 is SGHTA, CDR2 FQGNSA, per germline. This CDR3 is 19 amino acids long. V gave up 0 bases and J gave up 8 bases, with 28 bases separating them.

The chain is built from TRBV6-2 or TRBV6-3 and TRBJ1-5; 7 nucleotides agree with TRBD1. The CDR3 consists of 16 residues. J was trimmed by 1 base and V by 5 bases; bases with no gene match: 8. Per the germline V gene, CDR1 is MNHEY and CDR2 is SVGEGT. Written as DNA, the CDR3 is TGTGCCAGCAGTGCGGACAGGATGACCAGCAATCAGCCCCAGCATTTT. Translation: CASSADRMTSNQPQHF.

The DNA for the CDR3 is TGTGCCAGCAGCGAGGGACATAGGGGCTCCTACAATGAGCAGTTCTTC. Encoded protein: CASSEGHRGSYNEQFF. The chain links TRBV9 to TRBJ2-1; a weak D match, TRBD1 (6 bases). Trimming cost V 3 bases and J 0 bases, with 13 bases left between them. There are 16 residues in the CDR3. Germline values: CDR1 SGDLS, CDR2 YYNGEE.

The chain employs TRBV6-5 and TRBJ1-5, with a tentative D call TRBD1 (6 bases). Germline CDR1 and CDR2: MNHEY and SVGAGI. The CDR3 totals 14 residues. Trimming removed 4 bases from V and 2 bases from J, with 9 bases in between. The CDR3 coding sequence is TGTGCCAGCAGTTTAGACAGGCGCAATCAGCCCCAGCATTTT. The encoded protein is CASSLDRRNQPQHF.

V is TRBV16 and J is TRBJ1-4; D remains ambiguous. CDR3 length: 14 amino acids. The V gene's germline CDR1 is KGHSY and CDR2 FQNENV. The V and J ends lost 4 bases and 15 bases respectively, with 21 bases between them. CDR3 in amino acids: CASSPEGALKRVFF. The CDR3 bases are TGTGCCAGCAGCCCCGAGGGCGCCTTGAAAAGAGTGTTTTTT.

The chain links TRBV28 to TRBJ1-2, with TRBD1 matching 8 bases. Germline V gene data show CDR1 as MDHEN and CDR2 as SYDVKM. The CDR3 is 12 amino acids. J lost 5 bases, V lost 8 bases, and 4 bases had no gene match. In DNA form, the CDR3 reads TGTGCCAGCCGGACAGGGTCTTATGGCTACACCTTC. It specifies CASRTGSYGYTF.

The chain links TRBV19 to TRBJ2-3; D perhaps matches TRBD2 (5 bases). CDR3 length: 14 amino acids. CDR1 and CDR2 from the germline V gene are LNHDA and SQIVND (reference sequence). Trimming left V 3 bases short and J 5 bases short, with 12 bases between. The CDR3 coding sequence is TGTGCCAGTAGTATCTTCTCTGCGGGAGATACGCAGTATTTT. It encodes CASSIFSAGDTQYF. Filled out from reference TRBV19 and TRBJ2-3, the complete variable domain reads DGGITQSPKYLFRKEGQNVTLSCEQNLNHDAMYWYRQDPGQGLRLIYYSQIVNDFQKGDIAEGYSVSREKKESFPLTVTSAQKNPTAFYLCASSIFSAGDTQYFGPGTRLTVL.

The chain combines TRBV19 with TRBJ1-1, with 10 positions matching TRBD1. Germline values: CDR1 LNHDA, CDR2 SQIVND (reference sequence). The CDR3 is 15 residues long. After removal of 5 bases from V and 1 base from J, the junction contained 4 bases not matched to a gene. CDR3 bases: TGTGCCAGTAGTGAAAGGGACAGGGGGAACACTGAAGCTTTCTTT. Its translation: CASSERDRGNTEAFF.

The chain combines TRBV30 with TRBJ1-2; tentative D call: TRBD1 (5 bases). Per the germline V gene, CDR1 is GTSNPN and CDR2 is SVGIG (reference sequence). V was trimmed by 3 bases and J by 1 base, leaving 18 bases between them. The CDR3 is 16 amino acids. CDR3 in amino acids: CAWSDQAGVVNYGYTF. Written as DNA, the CDR3 is TGTGCCTGGAGCGATCAGGCGGGGGTCGTTAACTATGGCTACACCTTC.

The chain recombines TRBV5-1 with TRBJ2-3; perhaps TRBD2 as D (5 bases). CDR1 is SGHRS, CDR2 YFSETQ, per germline. Trimming left V 0 bases short and J 2 bases short, with 10 bases between. The length of the CDR3 is 15 residues. The CDR3 sequence is CASSLDSDSTDTQYF. The CDR3 nucleotides read TGCGCCAGCAGCTTGGACTCGGACTCCACAGATACGCAGTATTTT.

This chain uses TRBV7-3 with TRBJ2-5; TRBD2 matches at 10 bases. V shed 1 base, J shed 4 bases, and the junction held 6 bases outside the gene matches. Germline V gene lookup returns CDR1 SGHTA and CDR2 FQGTGA. The CDR3 loop spans 16 amino acids. The CDR3 nucleotides read TGTGCCAGCAGCTTAATGAGTCTAGCGGGAGTAGAGACCCAGTACTTC. It translates to CASSLMSLAGVETQYF.

V gene TRBV6-2 or TRBV6-3 combines with J gene TRBJ2-3; the D is unclear. V lost 0 bases and J 8 bases, leaving 9 bases between the germline ends. CDR3 length: 13 amino acids. Per the germline V gene, CDR1 is MNHEY and CDR2 is SVGEGT. Here the CDR3 reads CASSYSLLVTQYF. In nucleotides, the CDR3 is TGTGCCAGCAGTTACTCATTGTTAGTTACGCAGTATTTT.

This sequence joins TRBV19 and TRBJ2-1; 9 nucleotides match TRBD2. V lost 3 bases to trimming and J lost 0 bases; unmatched junction nucleotides: 9. Germline CDR1 is LNHDA and CDR2 is SQIVND (reference sequence). The CDR3 consists of 18 residues. The CDR3 sequence: CASSIAGPGLASYNEQFF. In DNA form, the CDR3 reads TGTGCCAGTAGTATCGCGGGACCGGGACTAGCCTCCTACAATGAGCAGTTCTTC. Supplemented by reference TRBV19 and TRBJ2-1, the full variable domain reads DGGITQSPKYLFRKEGQNVTLSCEQNLNHDAMYWYRQDPGQGLRLIYYSQIVNDFQKGDIAEGYSVSREKKESFPLTVTSAQKNPTAFYLCASSIAGPGLASYNEQFFGPGTRLTVL.

The chain links TRBV6-5 to TRBJ1-2; D is possibly TRBD1 (6 bases). CDR3 size: 14 residues. Germline loops: CDR1 MNHEY, CDR2 SVGAGI. V was clipped by 2 bases and J by 1 base, with 8 bases between them. Written as DNA, the CDR3 is TGTGCCAGCAGTTACCTCAGGGGTAACTATGGCTACACCTTC. Protein product: CASSYLRGNYGYTF.